The T cell receptor beta chain described here comes from a study of regulatory T cells in long-lasting Graves disease. This clonotype showed up just a few times. Both iRepertoire HTBI primers and Arm-PCR of CDR3 regions were used to build the TCR beta libraries. Via MiXCR, TCRdb re-called the multiplex PCR reads, giving one row per CDR3 protein. In the table there are about 530,000 distinct CDR3 sequences, 15% to 20% of which are singletons. CDR1 is LNHDA and CDR2 is SQIVND in the germline V gene (reference sequence). The CDR3 loop spans 17 amino acids. Losses at the gene ends were 1 base for V and 3 bases for J; bases not matched to a gene: 2. The time point here: newly diagnosed GD, antithyroid drugs for less than 3 months. PBMCs provided the RNA from which the TCR library was made. These same records also appear under a second study, on T cells in Graves' hyperthyroidism and ophthalmopathy. In that study: HTBI primers drove first-round RT-PCR of the TCR CDR3.

This chain connects TRBV19 to TRBJ2-6; 11 positions match TRBD1. This clonotype was obtained from a woman aged 35-60 years with Graves disease. The material was peripheral blood mononuclear cells (PBMCs), obtained at new diagnosis, from a patient treated with antithyroid drugs. This chain's CDR3 is CASSIGTGGRGANVLTF. Here the CDR3 DNA reads TGTGCCAGTAGTATAGGGACAGGGGGCCGTGGGGCCAACGTCCTGACTTTC.